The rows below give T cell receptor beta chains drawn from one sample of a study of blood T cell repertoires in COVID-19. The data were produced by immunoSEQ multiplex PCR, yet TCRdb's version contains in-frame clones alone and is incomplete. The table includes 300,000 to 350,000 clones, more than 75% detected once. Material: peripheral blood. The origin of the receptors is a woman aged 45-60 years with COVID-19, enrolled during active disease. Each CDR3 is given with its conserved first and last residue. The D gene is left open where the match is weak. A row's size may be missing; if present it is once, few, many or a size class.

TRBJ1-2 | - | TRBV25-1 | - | TGTGCCAGCAGTGAACAGTCGTCTGGCTACACCTTC | CASSEQSSGYTF
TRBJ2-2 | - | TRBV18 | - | TGTGCCAGCTCACCGGACTCCCTTACCGGGGAGCTGTTTTTT | CASSPDSLTGELFF
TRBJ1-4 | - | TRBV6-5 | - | TGTGCCAGCAGTTACTCGGCATCCAGAGGGAATGAAAAACTGTTTTTT | CASSYSASRGNEKLFF
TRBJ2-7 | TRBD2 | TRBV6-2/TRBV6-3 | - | TGTGCCAGCAGTCCACCACATCAGGGGCTAGCGGGAGGAACATACGAGCAGTACTTC | CASSPPHQGLAGGTYEQYF
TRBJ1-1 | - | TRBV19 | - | TGTGCCAGTAGTATCTTGAGGTACACTGAAGCTTTCTTT | CASSILRYTEAFF
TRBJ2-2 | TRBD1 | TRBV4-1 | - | TGCGCCAGCAGCCGATCGCGTATGATGGGACAGGGGAACACCGGGGAGCTGTTTTTT | CASSRSRMMGQGNTGELFF
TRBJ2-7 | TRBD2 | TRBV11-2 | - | TGTGCCAGCAGCTTAGACCCTAGCGGGAGGGCCTACGAGCAGTACTTC | CASSLDPSGRAYEQYF
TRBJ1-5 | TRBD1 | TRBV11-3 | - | TGTGCCAGCAGCTTAGGCTCCGGGACAGGGGCGATTCAGCCCCAGCATTTT | CASSLGSGTGAIQPQHF
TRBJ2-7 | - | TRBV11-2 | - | TGTGCCAGCAGCATGGGGACATCGGGCTACGACGAGCAGTACTTC | CASSMGTSGYDEQYF
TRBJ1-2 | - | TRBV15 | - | TGTGCCACCAGCAGAGTCCGGAGGGCCGGTGGGGGCTACACCTTC | CATSRVRRAGGGYTF
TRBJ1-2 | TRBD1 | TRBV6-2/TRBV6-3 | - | TGTGCCAGCAGTCAAGCTGGGACAGGCGTTCGATATGGCTACACCTTC | CASSQAGTGVRYGYTF
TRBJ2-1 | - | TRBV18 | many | TGTGCCAGCTCACCACCACTTTCGCTAGCTCTATACAATGAGCAGTTCTTC | CASSPPLSLALYNEQFF
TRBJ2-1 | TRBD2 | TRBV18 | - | TGTGCCAGCTCACCACCGGGACTAGCGGGAGTGAATGAGCAGTTCTTC | CASSPPGLAGVNEQFF
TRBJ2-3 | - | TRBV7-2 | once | TGTGCCAGCACCTTAGCCCCGGGAACTAGCACAGATACGCAGTATTTT | CASTLAPGTSTDTQYF
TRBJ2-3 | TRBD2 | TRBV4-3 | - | TGCGCCAGCAGCCGCTGGCGGGGGGCGGGCACAGATACGCAGTATTTT | CASSRWRGAGTDTQYF
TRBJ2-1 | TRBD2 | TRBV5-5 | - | TGTGCCAGCAGCTTGGGACTAGCGTCCTCCTACAATGAGCAGTTCTTC | CASSLGLASSYNEQFF
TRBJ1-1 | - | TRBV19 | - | TGTGCCAGTAGTCTGCGAGGCGGGGACACTGAAGCTTTCTTT | CASSLRGGDTEAFF
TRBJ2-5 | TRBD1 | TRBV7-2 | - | TGTGCCAGCAGCTTAGAAGGGGGCCGATGGGAGACCCAGTACTTC | CASSLEGGRWETQYF
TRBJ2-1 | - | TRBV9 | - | TGTGCCAGCAGCGTGGGGGGGCCACAGAACCGGCTTTCCTACAATGAGCAGTTCTTC | CASSVGGPQNRLSYNEQFF
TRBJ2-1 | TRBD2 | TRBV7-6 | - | TGTGCCAGCAGCTATGGGACTAGCGGGAGTTTTCGCAATGAGCAGTTCTTC | CASSYGTSGSFRNEQFF
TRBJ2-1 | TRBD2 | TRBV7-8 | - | TGTGCCAGCAGCTTAACCCGGACTAGCGGCTACCATGAGCAGTTCTTC | CASSLTRTSGYHEQFF
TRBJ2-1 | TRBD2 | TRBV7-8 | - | TGTGCCAGCGTCCGGTGGGAGGGCTCCTACAATGAGCAGTTCTTC | CASVRWEGSYNEQFF
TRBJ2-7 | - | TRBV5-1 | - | TGCGCCAGCAGCTTGGCGTGGGTCGGCGGAACCTCCTACGAGCAGTACTTC | CASSLAWVGGTSYEQYF
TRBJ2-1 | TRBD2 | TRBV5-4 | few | TGTGCCAGCAGCCTAGGACTAGCGGGGTACAATGAGCAGTTCTTC | CASSLGLAGYNEQFF
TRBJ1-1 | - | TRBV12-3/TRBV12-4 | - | TGTGCCAGCACCGTCCTCCTCGGCACTGAAGCTTTCTTT | CASTVLLGTEAFF
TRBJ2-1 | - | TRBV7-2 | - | TGTGCCAGCAGCTCCAAAGCCCCTAATGAGCAGTTCTTC | CASSSKAPNEQFF
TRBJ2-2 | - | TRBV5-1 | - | TGCGCCAGCAGCTCACTCGGCGGGCACCTCACCGGGGAGCTGTTTTTT | CASSSLGGHLTGELFF
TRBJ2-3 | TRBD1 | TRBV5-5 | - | TGTGCCAGCAGCACCCTAATGAGGACAGGGGGCGGCACAGATACGCAGTATTTT | CASSTLMRTGGGTDTQYF
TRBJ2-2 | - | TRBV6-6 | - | TGTGCCAGCAGTTACTCGGGAGGAGCGAACACCGGGGAGCTGTTTTTT | CASSYSGGANTGELFF
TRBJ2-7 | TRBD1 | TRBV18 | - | TGTGCCAGCTCAGACTCCGGACAGGGGGCCAACGAGCAGTACTTC | CASSDSGQGANEQYF
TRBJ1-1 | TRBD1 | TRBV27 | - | TGTGCCAGCAGTTTACGGAGCGGGGACAGGGGCCGGAACACTGAAGCTTTCTTT | CASSLRSGDRGRNTEAFF
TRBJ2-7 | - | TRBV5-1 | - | TGCGCCAGCAGCGCTACGAGCTCCTACGAGCAGTACTTC | CASSATSSYEQYF
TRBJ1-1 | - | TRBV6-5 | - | TGTGCCAGTGGCAGGGCTATCGGTGAAGCTTTCTTT | CASGRAIGEAFF
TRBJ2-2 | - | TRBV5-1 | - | TGCGCCAGCAGGTGGACTCCACAGAACACCGGGGAGCTGTTTTTT | CASRWTPQNTGELFF
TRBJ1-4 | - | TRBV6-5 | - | TGTGCCAGCAGCCTCACCGGGACAAAAGAAAAACTGTTTTTT | CASSLTGTKEKLFF
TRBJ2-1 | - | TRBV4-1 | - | TGCGCCAGCAGCCAAGATTTTCCCGCCTACAATGAGCAGTTCTTC | CASSQDFPAYNEQFF
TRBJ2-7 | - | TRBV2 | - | TGTGCCAGCAGTGAAAACTACCCCTCCTACGAGCAGTACTTC | CASSENYPSYEQYF
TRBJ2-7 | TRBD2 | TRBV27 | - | TGTGCCAGCAGTTCCCTAGCGGGACATGACTACGAGCAGTACTTC | CASSSLAGHDYEQYF
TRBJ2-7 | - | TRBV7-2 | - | TGTGCCAGCAGCTTAGACAGGGGACTAGGGGACTCCTACGAGCAGTACTTC | CASSLDRGLGDSYEQYF
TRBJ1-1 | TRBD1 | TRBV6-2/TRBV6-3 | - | TGTGCCAGCAGTTACCCTGGGACAGGCGTTACAGCTTTCTTT | CASSYPGTGVTAFF
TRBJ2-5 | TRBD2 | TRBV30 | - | TGTGCCTGGAGCCCCATGATCGGGAGGGCGGGAGAGACCCAGTACTTC | CAWSPMIGRAGETQYF
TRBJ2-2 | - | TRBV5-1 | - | TGCGCCAGCAGCTTGGCCGGAGGAGCCACCGGGGAGCTGTTTTTT | CASSLAGGATGELFF
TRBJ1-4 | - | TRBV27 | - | TGTGCCAGCAGGAGTGGACAGCCTAATGAAAAACTGTTTTTT | CASRSGQPNEKLFF
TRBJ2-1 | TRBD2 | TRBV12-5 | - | TGTGCTAGCGGGAGGGGAAGCTCCTACAATGAGCAGTTCTTC | CASGRGSSYNEQFF
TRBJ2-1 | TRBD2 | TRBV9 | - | TGTGCCAGCAGCGTGGGACTAGCCCTTGAGCAGTTCTTC | CASSVGLALEQFF
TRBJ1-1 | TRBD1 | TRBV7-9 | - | TGTGCCAGCAGCAAAACAGGGGGCCGAACTGAAGCTTTCTTT | CASSKTGGRTEAFF
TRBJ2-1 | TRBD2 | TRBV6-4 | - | TGTGCCAGCAGTGACGCGGGAGGTGACTACAATGAGCAGTTCTTC | CASSDAGGDYNEQFF
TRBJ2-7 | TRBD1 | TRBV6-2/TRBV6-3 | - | TGTGCCAGCAGCCGCACACGACAGGGGGGCTACGAGCAGTACTTC | CASSRTRQGGYEQYF
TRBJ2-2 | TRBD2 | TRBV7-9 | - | TGTGCCAGCAGCTTATGGGTGACGGAGGCGGGAGTCGGCACCGGGGAGCTGTTTTTT | CASSLWVTEAGVGTGELFF
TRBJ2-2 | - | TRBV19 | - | TGTGCCAGTAGTATAGAGGCAGGGATCGAACGGACCGGGGAGCTGTTTTTT | CASSIEAGIERTGELFF
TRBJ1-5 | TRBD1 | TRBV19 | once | TGTGCCAGTAGTATCTCCGGGACAGGGGAGTATCACCAACGAAATCAGCCCCAGCATTTT | CASSISGTGEYHQRNQPQHF
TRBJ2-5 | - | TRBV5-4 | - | TGTGCCAGCAGCGATAGCGGAGAGTACCAAGAGACCCAGTACTTC | CASSDSGEYQETQYF